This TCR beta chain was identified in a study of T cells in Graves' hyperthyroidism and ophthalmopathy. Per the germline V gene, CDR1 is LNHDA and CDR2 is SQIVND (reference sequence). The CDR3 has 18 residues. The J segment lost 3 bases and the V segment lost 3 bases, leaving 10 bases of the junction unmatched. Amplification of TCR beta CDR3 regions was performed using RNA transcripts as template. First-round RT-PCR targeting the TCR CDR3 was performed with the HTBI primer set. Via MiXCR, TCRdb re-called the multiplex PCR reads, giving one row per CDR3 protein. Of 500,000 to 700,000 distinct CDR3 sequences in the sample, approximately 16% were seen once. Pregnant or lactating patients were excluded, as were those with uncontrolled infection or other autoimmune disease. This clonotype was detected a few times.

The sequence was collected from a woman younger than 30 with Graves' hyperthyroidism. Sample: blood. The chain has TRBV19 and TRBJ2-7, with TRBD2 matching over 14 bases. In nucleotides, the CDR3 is TGTGCCAGTAGTATTTTGACTAGCGGGGGGGCCGAAGACTACGAGCAGTACTTC. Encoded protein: CASSILTSGGAEDYEQYF.